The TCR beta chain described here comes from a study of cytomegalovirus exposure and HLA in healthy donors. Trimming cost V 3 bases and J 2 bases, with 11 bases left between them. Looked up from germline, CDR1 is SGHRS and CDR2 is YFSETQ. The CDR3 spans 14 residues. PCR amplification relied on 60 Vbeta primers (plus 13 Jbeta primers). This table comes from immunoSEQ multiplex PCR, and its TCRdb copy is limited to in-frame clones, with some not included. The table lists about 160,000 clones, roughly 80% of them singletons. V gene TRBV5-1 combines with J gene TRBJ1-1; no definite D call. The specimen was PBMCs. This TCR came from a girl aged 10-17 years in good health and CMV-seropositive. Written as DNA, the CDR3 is TGCGCCAGCAGCTGGGCAGCTCTTAACACTGAAGCTTTCTTT. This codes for CASSWAALNTEAFF.